The rows below give T cell receptor beta chains drawn from one sample of a study of glioma-infiltrating T cells after dendritic cell vaccination. The data were produced by immunoSEQ multiplex PCR, yet TCRdb's version contains in-frame clones alone and is incomplete. The sample consists of 40,000 or so clones, about 80% of them appearing once. Sequenced material: blood, taken before dendritic cell vaccination. The receptors originated from a human donor with glioblastoma. CDR3s include the opening cysteine and the closing phenylalanine or tryptophan. The D gene is left open where the match is weak. Size values are once, few and many counts, or a class for expanded clones, and some rows have none.

- | TRBJ1-1 | 15 | - | TRBV4-3 | TGCGCCAGCAGCCAAGATCTGGGACTCGGCACTGAAGCTTTCTTT | CASSQDLGLGTEAFF
- | TRBJ1-5 | 12 | - | TRBV28 | TGTGCCAGCAGCTCGGTCCGTCAGCCCCAGCATTTT | CASSSVRQPQHF
TRBD1 | TRBJ2-7 | 15 | - | TRBV5-1 | TGCGCCAGCAGCTTCGGGACAGTCGCCCTCCACGAGCAGTACTTC | CASSFGTVALHEQYF
TRBD2 | TRBJ2-1 | 15 | - | TRBV19 | TGTGCCAGTACCCCGCAGCGGGACGCCTACAATGAGCAGTTCTTC | CASTPQRDAYNEQFF
TRBD1 | TRBJ2-7 | 14 | - | TRBV6-6 | TGTGCCAGCAGTTACTCCGGACAGGGGGGCGAGCAGTACTTC | CASSYSGQGGEQYF
TRBD1 | TRBJ1-2 | 14 | - | TRBV7-6 | TGTGCCAGCAGCTTGGGGGCAGGGGGGCTTGGCTACACCTTC | CASSLGAGGLGYTF
TRBD2 | TRBJ2-3 | 18 | - | TRBV28 | TGTGCCAGCAGTTCCGTGCCTAAGCGGGGGGCAGCAACAGATACGCAGTATTTT | CASSSVPKRGAATDTQYF
- | TRBJ2-5 | 11 | - | TRBV9 | TGTGCCAGCAGCCCCGGGGGGACCCAGTACTTC | CASSPGGTQYF
TRBD1 | TRBJ2-1 | 14 | - | TRBV6-5 | TGTGCCAGCGGTGGGACAGGGCCCTACAATGAGCAGTTCTTC | CASGGTGPYNEQFF
- | TRBJ2-7 | 11 | - | TRBV7-9 | TGTGCCAGCAGCGTGAGCTACGAGCAGTACTTC | CASSVSYEQYF
- | TRBJ1-1 | 17 | medium-sized | TRBV27 | TGTGCCAGCAGCCAAAAGACCCTAGTCTCATTGAACACTGAAGCTTTCTTT | CASSQKTLVSLNTEAFF
TRBD1 | TRBJ1-2 | 17 | few | TRBV4-2 | TGTGCCAGCAGCCAAGACACAGGGGGGCTCGCTAACTATGGCTACACCTTC | CASSQDTGGLANYGYTF
- | TRBJ2-2 | 13 | once | TRBV11-2 | TGTGCCAGCAGGACCCGGGTCACCGGGGAGCTGTTTTTT | CASRTRVTGELFF
- | TRBJ2-7 | 13 | - | TRBV5-4 | TGTGCCAGCAGCTTGGACAGTCCCTACGAGCAGTACTTC | CASSLDSPYEQYF
- | TRBJ2-3 | 13 | - | TRBV6-1 | TGTGCCAGCAGTGAAGCGCGTATAGCTCCGCAGTATTTT | CASSEARIAPQYF
- | TRBJ2-7 | 15 | - | TRBV7-2 | TGTGCCAGCAGCACAAGCCAGGGGTGGTCCTACGAGCAGTACTTC | CASSTSQGWSYEQYF
TRBD2 | TRBJ2-5 | 15 | - | TRBV28 | TGTGCCAGCAGTTTGGGGACTAGCCGGTCAGAGACCCAGTACTTC | CASSLGTSRSETQYF
- | TRBJ2-5 | 17 | - | TRBV5-1 | TGCGCCAGCAGCCTAACTTTTACTACGTTACGGGGGGAGACCCAGTACTTC | CASSLTFTTLRGETQYF
TRBD2 | TRBJ2-1 | 15 | once | TRBV5-1 | TGCGCCAGCAGCTTGGCTGGACTAGCAAACAATGAGCAGTTCTTC | CASSLAGLANNEQFF
- | TRBJ2-3 | 14 | - | TRBV11-2 | TGTGCCAGCCGGGGACTCACTAGCACAGATACGCAGTATTTT | CASRGLTSTDTQYF
TRBD1 | TRBJ1-4 | 14 | - | TRBV30 | TGTGCCTGGAGTACGCAGGGGGGAAATGAAAAACTGTTTTTT | CAWSTQGGNEKLFF
- | TRBJ2-5 | 17 | - | TRBV7-2 | TGTGCCAGCAGCCTCCGAGGGGGGGCCTTCTTGTATGAGACCCAGTACTTC | CASSLRGGAFLYETQYF
TRBD2 | TRBJ2-3 | 16 | - | TRBV6-5 | TGTGCCAGCAGTTACACACTAGCGGGGGCCACAGATACGCAGTATTTT | CASSYTLAGATDTQYF
- | TRBJ2-7 | 14 | - | TRBV9 | TGTGCCAGCAGCGTAGATAGTGGCAGGGGCGAGCAGTACTTC | CASSVDSGRGEQYF
- | TRBJ2-3 | 14 | - | TRBV11-1 | TGTGCCAGCAGCTCCAAGACTAGTATAGATACGCAGTATTTT | CASSSKTSIDTQYF
TRBD2 | TRBJ2-1 | 11 | few | TRBV28 | TGTGCCAGCAGTCGCGGGGGGGACAAGTTCTTC | CASSRGGDKFF
- | TRBJ1-5 | 15 | - | TRBV27 | TGTGCCAGCAGTTTATCGTCGGGGGAGCATCAGCCCCAGCATTTT | CASSLSSGEHQPQHF
- | TRBJ2-4 | 16 | - | TRBV19 | TGTGCCAGTAGTATGGTTGCGGGGCTAGCCAAAAACATTCAGTACTTC | CASSMVAGLAKNIQYF
TRBD1 | TRBJ1-1 | 16 | - | TRBV6-5 | TGTGCCAGCAGTTCCCCCGGGACAGGGGTGAACACTGAAGCTTTCTTT | CASSSPGTGVNTEAFF
- | TRBJ1-5 | 13 | - | TRBV6-6 | TGTGCCAGCAGTTACGAGATAAATCAGCCCCAGCATTTT | CASSYEINQPQHF
- | TRBJ1-1 | 17 | - | TRBV7-2 | TGTGCCAGCAGCTTAAGGGCGGGAGACACACGGAACACTGAAGCTTTCTTT | CASSLRAGDTRNTEAFF
- | TRBJ1-1 | 15 | - | TRBV30 | TGTGCCTGGAGTGTATTAGGGGGAGTGAACACTGAAGCTTTCTTT | CAWSVLGGVNTEAFF
TRBD1 | TRBJ1-2 | 15 | once | TRBV4-1 | TGCGCCAGCAGCCAGGACCTCCGGGACAGGGGGCTGGGGACCTTC | CASSQDLRDRGLGTF
TRBD1 | TRBJ1-1 | 17 | - | TRBV9 | TGTGCCAGCAGCGTAGATCCCCCGGGGACAGCGAACACTGAAGCTTTCTTT | CASSVDPPGTANTEAFF
TRBD1 | TRBJ1-5 | 16 | once | TRBV19 | TGTGCCAGTGGACAGGGGGCAGGGGGGTTAAATCAGCCCCAGCATTTT | CASGQGAGGLNQPQHF
- | TRBJ1-1 | 12 | - | TRBV18 | TGTGCCAGCTCACGAGGGTTAAATGAAGCTTTCTTT | CASSRGLNEAFF
- | TRBJ2-5 | 14 | - | TRBV6-6 | TGTGCCAGCAGTTATCGCGGGGTTCAAGAGACCCAGTACTTC | CASSYRGVQETQYF
TRBD2 | TRBJ2-7 | 14 | - | TRBV6-5 | TGTGCCAGCAACCCGGGACTAGCGGGGGTAGAGCAGTACTTC | CASNPGLAGVEQYF
- | TRBJ2-7 | 12 | - | TRBV6-5 | TGTGCCAGCAGTGAGACAGGTTACGAGCAGTACTTC | CASSETGYEQYF
TRBD1 | TRBJ1-5 | 14 | - | TRBV7-9 | TGTGCCAGCACCTCCGGGACAGGGAATCAGCCCCAGCATTTT | CASTSGTGNQPQHF
TRBD1 | TRBJ1-5 | 16 | - | TRBV10-2 | TGCGCCAGCAGTGAGATGGGCAGGGGGCTCCATCAGCCCCAGCATTTT | CASSEMGRGLHQPQHF
TRBD1 | TRBJ2-5 | 15 | - | TRBV5-4 | TGTGCCAGCAGCGAGGGACAGGCGAACCAAGAGACCCAGTACTTC | CASSEGQANQETQYF
- | TRBJ2-2 | 17 | - | TRBV7-6 | TGTGCCAGCAGCTTAGCGCTCAGGGGTCTTAACACCGGGGAGCTGTTTTTT | CASSLALRGLNTGELFF
- | TRBJ2-7 | 14 | - | TRBV6-5 | TGTGCCAGCAGTGAAGGGGCGAACTCCTACGAGCAGTACTTC | CASSEGANSYEQYF
TRBD2 | TRBJ2-3 | 16 | - | TRBV7-2 | TGTGCCAGCAGCTTCTTGAGCGGGGGTCGCACAGATACGCAGTATTTT | CASSFLSGGRTDTQYF
- | TRBJ2-7 | 14 | - | TRBV6-1 | TGTGCCAGCAGGGACACTCTCGGTTCCTACGAGCAGTACTTC | CASRDTLGSYEQYF
- | TRBJ2-3 | 15 | - | TRBV5-4 | TGTGCCAGCAGCGCACCGGGACTCGGCACAGATACGCAGTATTTT | CASSAPGLGTDTQYF
- | TRBJ2-1 | 15 | once | TRBV27 | TGTGCCAGCAGTGGCCCCGGGACTCACTACAATGAGCAGTTCTTC | CASSGPGTHYNEQFF
TRBD1 | TRBJ2-3 | 14 | - | TRBV2 | TGTGCCAGCAGGGGACAGGGGGAGGCAGATACGCAGTATTTT | CASRGQGEADTQYF
TRBD1 | TRBJ2-2 | 15 | - | TRBV6-1 | TGTGCCAGCAGGACGGGACAGGCGCTTACCGGGGAGCTGTTTTTT | CASRTGQALTGELFF
- | TRBJ1-1 | 13 | - | TRBV11-3 | TGTGCCAGCAGCTTAGGAGTTGGCACTGAAGCTTTCTTT | CASSLGVGTEAFF
- | TRBJ1-6 | 15 | once | TRBV9 | TGTGCCAGCGGCGTAACGGGAATCGATAATTCACCCCTCCACTTT | CASGVTGIDNSPLHF
- | TRBJ2-7 | 14 | - | TRBV18 | TGTGCCAGCTCACCAAGCAGTGGCGGCTACGAGCAGTACTTC | CASSPSSGGYEQYF
- | TRBJ1-1 | 12 | - | TRBV11-2 | TGTGCCAGCAGCTTAAATTGGGCAGAGGCTTTCTTT | CASSLNWAEAFF
TRBD1 | TRBJ2-3 | 16 | - | TRBV4-2 | TGTGCCAGCAGCCAAGATCAGCAGGGGGCAGGAGATACGCAGTATTTT | CASSQDQQGAGDTQYF